What follows are 13 T cell receptor beta chains derived from one specimen sequenced in a study of cytomegalovirus exposure and HLA in healthy donors. The study ran its PCR with 60 Vbeta and 13 Jbeta primers. This table comes from immunoSEQ multiplex PCR, and its TCRdb copy is limited to in-frame clones, with some not included. Counted here are 140,000 to 150,000 clones, roughly 80% occurring once; the ten biggest clones make up 4% to 4.5%. The material sequenced was PBMCs. These receptor sequences come from a woman between 40 and 50 years old in good health and CMV-seropositive.

The V gene is TRBV5-1, the J gene TRBJ1-1; D unresolved. The CDR3 has 14 residues. Germline CDR1 is SGHRS and CDR2 is YFSETQ. Deletions cut 1 base from V and 3 bases from J, with 10 bases between. The CDR3 is CASSLLGGDTEAFF. Here the CDR3 DNA reads TGCGCCAGCAGCTTGCTGGGCGGGGACACTGAAGCTTTCTTT.

This clone was recorded many times. The chain is built from TRBV4-1 and TRBJ2-3; 9 bases fit TRBD2. CDR1 and CDR2 from the germline V gene are MGHRA and YSYEKL. The CDR3 totals 17 residues. Unmatched junction bases numbered 9, after V lost 0 bases and J lost 5 bases. The CDR3 DNA follows: TGCGCCAGCAGCCAAGATGGAGCGGGAGGCGGGGGAGATACGCAGTATTTT. Residues: CASSQDGAGGGGDTQYF.

This sequence joins TRBV4-3 and TRBJ1-1, with D perhaps TRBD1 (5 bases). V was trimmed by 1 base and J by 9 bases, leaving 12 bases between them. The V gene's germline CDR1 is LGHNA and CDR2 YSLEER. The CDR3 covers 13 residues. CDR3 DNA sequence: TGCGCCAGCAGCCAAGTCTGGGGCGATCAAGCTTTCTTT. Protein: CASSQVWGDQAFF.

This chain links TRBV5-1 with TRBJ2-7, with 15 nucleotides matching TRBD2. V lost 4 bases and J lost 1; bases outside the gene matches: 6. This CDR3 comprises 17 residues. The germline V gene encodes CDR1 SGHRS and CDR2 YFSETQ. Written as DNA, the CDR3 is TGCGCCAGCAGCAAAACTGGGACTAGCGGGGGGTCCTACGAGCAGTACTTC. Its protein product is CASSKTGTSGGSYEQYF. Full variable domain (outside the CDR3, taken from reference TRBV5-1 and TRBJ2-7): KAGVTQTPRYLIKTRGQQVTLSCSPISGHRSVSWYQQTPGQGLQFLFEYFSETQRNKGNFPGRFSGRQFSNSRSEMNVSTLELGDSALYLCASSKTGTSGGSYEQYFGPGTRLTVT.

The V gene is TRBV5-8, the J gene TRBJ2-7, with D maybe TRBD1 (6 bases). The CDR3 length is 13 residues. The germline V gene encodes CDR1 SGHTS and CDR2 YDEGEE. V lost 3 bases to trimming and J lost 4 bases, with 11 bases between them. For the CDR3, the DNA is TGTGCCAGCAGCTACAGGGTAACTTACGAGCAGTACTTC. Its translation is CASSYRVTYEQYF.

In its sample, this clone was seen a few times. The CDR3 DNA reads TGCGCCAGCAGCCAAGTCGTCGATTCACCCCTCCACTTT. It specifies CASSQVVDSPLHF. V usage is TRBV4-3 and J usage is TRBJ1-6; no clear D gene. The V gene lost 1 base and the J gene lost 8 bases, with 6 bases spanning the gap. This CDR3 is built from 13 residues. Germline CDR1 LGHNA, CDR2 YSLEER.

The CDR3: CASSLLAGGPGTQYF. The CDR3 nucleotides read TGTGCCAGCAGCTTACTCGCGGGGGGGCCCGGTACGCAGTATTTT. The rearrangement joins TRBV5-4 to TRBJ2-3; TRBD2 aligns across 9 bases. The CDR3 consists of 15 residues. Germline CDR1 SGHNT, CDR2 YYREEE (reference sequence). After removal of 2 bases from V and 8 bases from J, the junction contained 9 bases not matched to a gene.

V gene TRBV4-2 combines with J gene TRBJ1-3, with TRBD1 as a possible D gene (6 bases). Germline lookup yields CDR1 LGHNA and CDR2 YNFKEQ. V gave up 1 base and J gave up 4 bases, with 17 bases separating them. This CDR3 has 17 residues. CDR3 protein: CASSQGGGYSVGNTIYF. The CDR3 bases are TGTGCCAGCAGCCAAGGAGGGGGTTACTCTGTGGGAAACACCATATATTTT.

The chain combines TRBV28 with TRBJ1-6; D remains unclear. The CDR3 contains 17 residues. V shed 4 bases and J shed 7 bases, with 20 bases lying between them. From germline, CDR1 is MDHEN and CDR2 SYDVKM. The DNA of the CDR3 is TGTGCCAGCAGTTATATCCCGGGATTCTCTCAAAATTCACCCCTCCACTTT. It codes for CASSYIPGFSQNSPLHF.

This chain links TRBV5-1 with TRBJ1-1; 8 bases match TRBD1. V gave up 5 bases and J gave up 4 bases; unmatched junction bases: 7. CDR1 and CDR2 from the germline V gene are SGHRS and YFSETQ. The CDR3 spans 14 residues. The CDR3 loop is CASRDTGGSTEAFF. DNA of the CDR3: TGCGCCAGCAGGGATACAGGGGGGAGCACTGAAGCTTTCTTT.

This chain uses TRBV28 with TRBJ2-7; unclear D gene. Looked up from germline, CDR1 is MDHEN and CDR2 is SYDVKM. The CDR3 is 12 residues long. V dropped 3 bases and J dropped 3 bases, with 6 bases sitting between them. DNA for the CDR3: TGTGCCAGCAGTTTTCGAGGCTACGAGCAGTACTTC. Encoded protein: CASSFRGYEQYF.

This clone was detected only once. The chain joins TRBV18 to TRBJ1-3; D remains ambiguous. The CDR3 loop spans 12 amino acids. Germline CDR1 KGHSH, CDR2 LQKENI. The V gene lost 5 bases and the J gene lost 4 bases, with 6 bases spanning the gap. The CDR3 nucleotides read TGTGCCAGCTCATTACGGGGAAACACCATATATTTT. Its protein product is CASSLRGNTIYF.

The J gene is TRBJ1-1, the V gene TRBV7-2, with a weak D call TRBD1 (5 bases). Germline-derived CDR1 and CDR2 are SGHTA and FQGNSA. V lost 5 bases, J lost 4 bases, and 14 bases lay in between. This CDR3 region has 14 residues. CDR3 sequence (DNA): TGTGCCAGCAGCCAATTGGGGGGACGCACTGAAGCTTTCTTT. Residues: CASSQLGGRTEAFF.